This TCR beta chain was sequenced in a study of T cells after posttransplantation cyclophosphamide (dated by TCRdb to the mid-2010s). For the study in its entirety: T cell repertoire reconstitution was tracked by TRB sequencing after myeloablative bone marrow transplantation in which posttransplantation cyclophosphamide was used as GVHD prophylaxis. Samples from a few dozen PTCy-treated patients, along with samples from around 16 of their related bone marrow donors, underwent antigen receptor sequencing. Public TRB sequences were checked against a database of over 3,500 sequences associated with responses to pathogens, tumor antigens, self-antigens and alloantigens. TRB sequencing was performed on blood from all 35 or so PTCy patients with 1-year posttransplant specimens. Because TRA and TRB clonality were tightly correlated in roughly 10 samples, subsequent TCR analyses were focused on TRB only. Up to roughly 3 additional blood samples from 2 to 5.2 years after transplant were also TRB-sequenced in 3 patients, as was pretransplant blood from a handful of patients.

The treatment or condition label here, explained by the study, means: high-dose cyclophosphamide on days +3 and +4 as single-agent GVHD prophylaxis. PTCy patients received busulfan and fludarabine conditioning, a related or unrelated marrow graft, and cyclophosphamide on days +3 and +4. PTCy-treated patients came from a prospective multi-institutional clinical trial. Peripheral blood and bone marrow mononuclear cells were isolated by Ficoll-Hypaque density centrifugation and were cryopreserved. Sorting of CD4+ and CD8+ T cells, including naive and memory subsets, was performed by FACS on a FACSAria II. To note about this clone: Its antigen target is currently unknown. No per-base quality is available; no much larger clone lies one base away.

Paper-wide results and their limitations: The TRB repertoires of T cells infiltrating skin or GI tract showed only limited overlap with the TRB repertoires of T cells in blood. Donor-recipient similarity was low at 1-2 months but increased during the first year, and donor CD8+ memory clones often dominated later blood repertoires. Across the 45 or so patients, TRB clonality was highly associated with recipient CMV seropositivity and CMV reactivation, and diversity with PTCy was similar to that in the CNI/methotrexate controls.

Genomic DNA was the input for TRB sequencing, which was run either with the immunoSEQ assay at survey resolution or with the hsTCRB kit. On the authors' methods: The immunoSEQ software handled initial read processing, and the LymphoSeq R package was used for repertoire analyses. Clonality was calculated as 1 minus normalized Shannon entropy, and the Gini coefficient was also calculated for each TRB dataset. Phenotypes of unsorted samples were inferred by mapping TRB sequences from sorted subsets of the recipient or donor onto unsorted samples of the same recipient. The table was pulled from immuneACCESS by TCRdb, which kept in-frame rearrangements only. Such tables lose some clones; where checked, under half of the loss comes from unresolved V genes, and the rest has no known cause. V, J and clone size were drawn from that table, and D and trimming were deduced from the DNA. The sample has 10,000 to 12,000 clones on record, around nine tenths of them singletons. The ten top clones hold 25% to 35% of the sample.

This receptor was taken from a male patient aged 25-45 years who received an allogeneic stem cell transplant from a related donor, was CMV-positive, and had acute GVHD only. Following a transplant, some T cells may be graft donor cells, not patient cells. Sample: CD4+ T cells sorted from PBMCs, taken after allogeneic stem cell transplant with posttransplant cyclophosphamide.

This receptor has the CDR3 CASSLMASGGAWLFF. In nucleotide form, the sequence is TGCGCCAGCAGCTTGATGGCTAGCGGGGGGGCCTGGCTGTTCTTC. The sequence is built from TRBV5-1 and TRBJ2-1, with TRBD2 identical over 12 junction bases. Counted from cysteine to phenylalanine, this CDR3 has 15 amino acids. Only CDR3 DNA is held: 45 bases, read in frame from base 1. The germline V gene encodes CDR1 SGHRS and CDR2 YFSETQ. V trim: 1 base; J trim: 15 bases; unmatched bases: 11.